This T cell receptor (beta chain) was retrieved from a study of blood T cell repertoires in COVID-19. Background on the study: Acute and convalescent COVID-19 specimens originated in the United States, Italy and Spain. T cells, B-cell-depleted T cells, or PBMCs provided the cDNA or gDNA that served as material.

V lost 8 bases and J lost 0, with 8 bases in between. The CDR3 loop spans 13 amino acids. Germline values: CDR1 MNHEY, CDR2 SVGAGI. Study processing details: Estimated nucleated cell counts came from reference gene primer amplification. The table came from immunoSEQ multiplex PCR; TCRdb's copy has only in-frame clones and leaves some out. D and trimming come from the DNA, and the V and J calls and clone size come from that table. The sample records some 97,000 clones, about nine tenths being singletons. The source of this sequence is a man between 60 and 70 years old with acute or convalescent COVID-19. V is TRBV6-5 and J is TRBJ2-4; D is uncertain. Material for sequencing was peripheral blood. CDR3 in amino acids: CASGPIAKNIQYF. CDR3 sequence (DNA): TGTGCCAGCGGTCCTATAGCCAAAAACATTCAGTACTTC.